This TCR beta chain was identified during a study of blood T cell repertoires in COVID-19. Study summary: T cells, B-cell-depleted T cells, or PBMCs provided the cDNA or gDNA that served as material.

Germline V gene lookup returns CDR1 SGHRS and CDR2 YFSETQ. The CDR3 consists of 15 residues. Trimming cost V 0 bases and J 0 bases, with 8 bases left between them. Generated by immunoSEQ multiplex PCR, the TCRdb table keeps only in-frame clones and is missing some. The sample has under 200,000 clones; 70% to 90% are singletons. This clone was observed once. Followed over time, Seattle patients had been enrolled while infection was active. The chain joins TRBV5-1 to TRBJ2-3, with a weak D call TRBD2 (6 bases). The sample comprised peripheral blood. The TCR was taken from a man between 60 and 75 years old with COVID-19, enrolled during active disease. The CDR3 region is CASSLAGTSTDTQYF. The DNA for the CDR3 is TGCGCCAGCAGCTTGGCCGGGACTAGCACAGATACGCAGTATTTT.